These T cell receptor beta chains were read from a single sample in a study of Graves' ophthalmopathy and Graves' hyperthyroidism. TCRdb passed the multiplex PCR reads through MiXCR, listing each CDR3 protein once. The data contain approximately 700,000 distinct CDR3 sequences, 35% to 50% of them singletons. The sequencing input was peripheral blood. The receptor set was obtained from an adult man with Graves' ophthalmopathy. Both conserved end residues are part of each CDR3. The order of the fields is clone size, J gene, D gene, V gene, CDR3 DNA, CDR3 protein. The D gene is left open where the match is weak. Clone size appears in some rows only: once, few, many, or a class for an expanded clone.

abundance: many
j_gene: TRBJ1-2
d_gene: NA
v_gene: TRBV29-1
CDR3nt: TGCAGCGTTGAAACTTCGGGTGACTATGGCTACACCTTC
CDR3aa: CSVETSGDYGYTF

abundance: few
j_gene: TRBJ2-2
d_gene: TRBD1
v_gene: TRBV2
CDR3nt: TGTGCCAGCAGGGCAGGGGGCGCGGGCACCGGGGAGCTGTTTTTT
CDR3aa: CASRAGGAGTGELFF

abundance: NA
j_gene: TRBJ1-1
d_gene: TRBD1
v_gene: TRBV19
CDR3nt: TGTGCCAGTAGTATCGCGGGGACAGGGTTCTCTGAAGCTTTCTTT
CDR3aa: CASSIAGTGFSEAFF

abundance: NA
j_gene: TRBJ2-2
d_gene: NA
v_gene: TRBV12-3/TRBV12-4
CDR3nt: TGTGCCAGCGTTTCCCCACCCTACACCGGGGAGCTGTTTTTT
CDR3aa: CASVSPPYTGELFF

abundance: few
j_gene: TRBJ2-7
d_gene: TRBD1
v_gene: TRBV7-9
CDR3nt: TGTGCCGGGGGGACAGGGAGCTCCTACGAGCAGTACTTC
CDR3aa: CAGGTGSSYEQYF

abundance: NA
j_gene: TRBJ1-5
d_gene: TRBD1
v_gene: TRBV15
CDR3nt: TGTGCCACCAGCAGAGGTGGCAGGGGGGATCAGCCCCAGCATTTT
CDR3aa: CATSRGGRGDQPQHF

abundance: many
j_gene: TRBJ2-5
d_gene: NA
v_gene: TRBV29-1
CDR3nt: TGCAGCGGTGCACCCGGGGCGGAGACCCAGTACTTC
CDR3aa: CSGAPGAETQYF

abundance: NA
j_gene: TRBJ1-2
d_gene: NA
v_gene: TRBV11-1
CDR3nt: TGTGCCAGCAGCTTAGCGGGGTCAGGGTCTGGCTACACCTTC
CDR3aa: CASSLAGSGSGYTF

abundance: few
j_gene: TRBJ2-7
d_gene: NA
v_gene: TRBV6-1
CDR3nt: TGTGCCAGCAGTGAAGCTAGTTACAGGGCTAGGGCCTACGAGCAGTACTTC
CDR3aa: CASSEASYRARAYEQYF

abundance: few
j_gene: TRBJ2-7
d_gene: TRBD1
v_gene: TRBV7-9
CDR3nt: TGTGCCAGCAGCGCTCGACAGGGCAGCTACGAGCAGTACTTC
CDR3aa: CASSARQGSYEQYF

abundance: few
j_gene: TRBJ2-6
d_gene: NA
v_gene: TRBV10-3
CDR3nt: TGTGCCATCAGTGAGGGGCGGGCGTGGAGCTCTGGGGCCAACGTCCTGACTTTC
CDR3aa: CAISEGRAWSSGANVLTF

abundance: NA
j_gene: TRBJ1-4
d_gene: NA
v_gene: TRBV14
CDR3nt: TGTGCCAGCAGCCAAGATCGGGGGGGCAATGAAAAACTGTTTTTT
CDR3aa: CASSQDRGGNEKLFF

abundance: many
j_gene: TRBJ2-7
d_gene: NA
v_gene: TRBV2
CDR3nt: TGTGCCAGCATACAGTACGAGCAGTACTTC
CDR3aa: CASIQYEQYF

abundance: NA
j_gene: TRBJ1-5
d_gene: NA
v_gene: TRBV29-1
CDR3nt: TGCAGTGCTAGCGGGGGGGAGAATCAGCCCCAGCATTTT
CDR3aa: CSASGGENQPQHF

abundance: NA
j_gene: TRBJ1-1
d_gene: NA
v_gene: TRBV19
CDR3nt: TGTGCCAGTACCCAATGGACGGGGAACACTGAAGCTTTCTTT
CDR3aa: CASTQWTGNTEAFF

abundance: few
j_gene: TRBJ2-7
d_gene: TRBD2
v_gene: TRBV12-3/TRBV12-4
CDR3nt: TGTGCCAGCAGCAAGCGGGAGGGCCGGGACGAGCAGTACTTC
CDR3aa: CASSKREGRDEQYF

abundance: few
j_gene: TRBJ2-7
d_gene: TRBD1
v_gene: TRBV14
CDR3nt: TGTGCCAGCAGCCCCTTGGACAGGGGGATCTACGAGCAGTACTTC
CDR3aa: CASSPLDRGIYEQYF

abundance: NA
j_gene: TRBJ2-7
d_gene: TRBD1
v_gene: TRBV27
CDR3nt: TGTGCCAGCAGATACGAGGGACAGGGGGCGGTGTCCTACGAGCAGTACTTC
CDR3aa: CASRYEGQGAVSYEQYF

abundance: few
j_gene: TRBJ1-2
d_gene: NA
v_gene: TRBV2
CDR3nt: TGTGCCAGCACCGAGGGAATCGGCAGGGGATTTGAGGGCTACACCTTC
CDR3aa: CASTEGIGRGFEGYTF

abundance: few
j_gene: TRBJ2-7
d_gene: NA
v_gene: TRBV7-9
CDR3nt: TGTGCCAGCAGCTTAGGGACGGGTTTGGGGGAGCAGTACTTC
CDR3aa: CASSLGTGLGEQYF

abundance: NA
j_gene: TRBJ2-5
d_gene: NA
v_gene: TRBV14
CDR3nt: TGTGCCAGCAGCCAAGATCGGGGGAGTCGGGAGACCCAGTACTTC
CDR3aa: CASSQDRGSRETQYF

abundance: NA
j_gene: TRBJ2-7
d_gene: NA
v_gene: TRBV7-6
CDR3nt: TGTGCCTGGAGTGTACGATCGGGGCACGAGCAGTACTTC
CDR3aa: CAWSVRSGHEQYF

abundance: NA
j_gene: TRBJ2-7
d_gene: TRBD1
v_gene: TRBV11-2
CDR3nt: TGTGCCAGCAGCTCGGGACGGGACAGGGCGCACGAGCAGTACTTC
CDR3aa: CASSSGRDRAHEQYF

abundance: NA
j_gene: TRBJ2-7
d_gene: TRBD1
v_gene: TRBV29-1
CDR3nt: TGCAGCCCGGGGGGACAGGGGATGATCTCCTACGAGCAGTACTTC
CDR3aa: CSPGGQGMISYEQYF

abundance: many
j_gene: TRBJ1-2
d_gene: NA
v_gene: TRBV7-8
CDR3nt: TGTGCCAGCAGCTTAGACACATCTAACTATGGCTACACCTTC
CDR3aa: CASSLDTSNYGYTF

abundance: NA
j_gene: TRBJ2-7
d_gene: TRBD2
v_gene: TRBV19
CDR3nt: TGTGCCACCAGCGGGGAATGGGGCGAGCAGTACTTC
CDR3aa: CATSGEWGEQYF

abundance: NA
j_gene: TRBJ2-2
d_gene: NA
v_gene: TRBV25-1
CDR3nt: TGTGCCAGCGAGGAGGGGGGAGCGAACACCGGGGAGCTGTTTTTT
CDR3aa: CASEEGGANTGELFF

abundance: NA
j_gene: TRBJ2-7
d_gene: NA
v_gene: TRBV10-3
CDR3nt: TGTGCCAGCAGACAGGCTCCGGGGCGGGACGAGCAGTACTTC
CDR3aa: CASRQAPGRDEQYF

abundance: few
j_gene: TRBJ2-7
d_gene: TRBD2
v_gene: TRBV28
CDR3nt: TGTGCCACCGTGACTAGCGGACCCTACGAGCAGTACTTC
CDR3aa: CATVTSGPYEQYF